The sequence of this TCR beta chain was determined in a study of T cell responses to AZD1222 COVID-19 vaccine. Study observations and caveats: Two AZD1222 doses significantly raised spike-specific TCR breadth and depth over controls. Within unmutated variant regions lay the reported targets of nearly half of spike-specific TCRs. A mostly white British donor set with more females was recruited, and clonal diversity was possibly underestimated. Baseline seropositivity occurred in only six AZD1222 recipients.

The method was immunoSEQ multiplex PCR; TCRdb's version includes in-frame clones alone and lacks a portion of them. The sample holds roughly 98,000 clones, 65% to 85% seen once. A note on this clone: Antigen unknown.

The TCR comes from an adult who received the AZD1222 COVID-19 vaccine. The starting material was peripheral blood, obtained 28 days after the second AZD1222 dose.

The CDR3 region has the DNA TGTGCCAGCAGCAATGTTTTTGAGGGAGATACAACGGATCCCCCCTCCTACAATGAGCAGTTCTTC. It encodes CASSNVFEGDTTDPPSYNEQFF. The chain employs TRBV21-1 and TRBJ2-1; whether TRBD2, the table's D call, matches the DNA was not checked. TRBV21-1 is a known pseudogene. The CDR3 runs to 22 residues.